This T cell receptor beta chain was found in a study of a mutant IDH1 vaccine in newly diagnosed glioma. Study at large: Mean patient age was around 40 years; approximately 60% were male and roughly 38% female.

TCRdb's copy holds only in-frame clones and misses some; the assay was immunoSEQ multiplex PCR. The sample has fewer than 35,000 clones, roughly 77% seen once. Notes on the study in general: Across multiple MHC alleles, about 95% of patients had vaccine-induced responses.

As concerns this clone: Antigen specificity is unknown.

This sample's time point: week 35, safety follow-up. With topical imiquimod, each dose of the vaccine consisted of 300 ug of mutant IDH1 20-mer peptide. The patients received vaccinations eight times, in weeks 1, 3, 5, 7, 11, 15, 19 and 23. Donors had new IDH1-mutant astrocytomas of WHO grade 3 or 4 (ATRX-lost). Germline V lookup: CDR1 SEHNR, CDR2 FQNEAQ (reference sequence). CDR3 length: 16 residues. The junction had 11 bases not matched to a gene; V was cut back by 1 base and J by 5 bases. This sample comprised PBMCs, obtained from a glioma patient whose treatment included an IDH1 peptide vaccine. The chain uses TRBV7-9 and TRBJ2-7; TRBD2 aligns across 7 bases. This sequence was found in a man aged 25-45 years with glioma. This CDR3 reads CASSLETGLLNDEQYF. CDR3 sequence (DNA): TGTGCCAGCAGCTTAGAGACGGGACTACTCAACGACGAGCAGTACTTC.